The entry that follows covers one T cell receptor (beta chain) sequence. It lacks a known antigen. Base-call qualities are not available, and no considerably larger clone is one nucleotide away. The data were taken from a study of T cell changes during pregnancy in multiple sclerosis (dated 2019 in TCRdb). For the study in its entirety: Changes in the T cell repertoire over the course of pregnancy were examined in this study in women with multiple sclerosis.

Compared with germline, V lacks 6 bases and J lacks 4 bases; bases without a gene match: 11. The CDR3 measures 15 amino acids from cysteine to phenylalanine. The retained sequence is limited to the CDR3, 45 bases, with the frame set at the first base. Sequences LNHDA (CDR1) and SQIVND (CDR2) are obtained from the germline V gene (reference sequence). Receptor libraries were prepared by the immunoSEQ multiplex PCR assay. TCRdb carries this immuneACCESS record with in-frame sequences only. Its versions omit some clonotypes, under half of them owing to an unresolved V gene in the studies checked, with the rest unexplained. The sample has about 40,000 clones on record, around 90% of them singletons. The ten largest clonotypes hold approximately 0.41% of the sample.

The TCR comes from a female donor with multiple sclerosis, enrolled in a pregnancy study. Sequences were derived from CD4+ T cells from peripheral blood mononuclear cells, sampled in the third trimester of pregnancy. The chain employs TRBV19 and TRBJ1-2, with 7 central nucleotides matching TRBD1. The nucleotides read TGTGCCAGTAGCACCACCGCGACAGGGATCTATGGCTACACCTTC. This gives the protein CASSTTATGIYGYTF.